This T cell receptor (beta chain) was observed in a study of blood T cell repertoires in COVID-19. Study at large: Material from acute and convalescent COVID-19 was sourced from the United States, Italy and Spain. PBMCs, B-cell-depleted T cells, or T cells were the source of the cDNA or gDNA that made up the material.

This CDR3 spans 13 amino acids. Germline V CDR1 and CDR2: LNHNV, YYDKDF (reference sequence). The V and J ends lost 3 bases and 4 bases respectively, with 7 bases between them. TCRdb's table, derived via immunoSEQ multiplex PCR, lists solely in-frame clones and lacks some. The repertoire holds approximately 70,000 clones, roughly nine tenths seen once, with around 3.5% in the top ten. Those enrolled in Seattle joined during active infection and were followed longitudinally afterward. This clonotype was obtained from a woman aged 45 to 65 with COVID-19, enrolled during active disease. Sequences were obtained from peripheral blood. This chain uses TRBV15 with TRBJ2-1; no clear D gene. The CDR3 protein is CATSSPRYNEQFF. The DNA of the CDR3 is TGTGCCACCAGCAGCCCCCGGTACAATGAGCAGTTCTTC.